This T cell receptor beta chain was sequenced for a study of blood T cell repertoires in COVID-19. Per germline, CDR1 SQVTM and CDR2 ANQGSEA. CDR3 length: 14 residues. V gave up 5 bases and J gave up 1 base, with 14 bases separating them. Authors' data handling: The assay estimated nucleated cells by amplifying reference gene primers. Sequenced by immunoSEQ multiplex PCR; TCRdb stores in-frame clones only, minus some. D and trimming were read from the DNA, whereas the V and J calls and clone size are those reported in that table. The data hold more than 15,000 clones, with around 90% observed a single time.

The V call is TRBV29-1, the J call TRBJ1-1; D ambiguous. This TCR derives from a human donor in a cohort sampled during active COVID-19. Sequenced material: peripheral blood. CDR3 coding DNA: TGCAGCGTTTCCGATGGGCAAGAGAACACTGAAGCTTTCTTT. Translation: CSVSDGQENTEAFF. Using reference TRBV29-1 and TRBJ1-1 for the parts outside the CDR3, the full variable domain is SAVISQKPSRDICQRGTSLTIQCQVDSQVTMMFWYRQQPGQSLTLIATANQGSEATYESGFVIDKFPISRPNLTFSTLTVSNMSPEDSSIYLCSVSDGQENTEAFFGQGTRLTVV.